The clone carrying this TCR beta chain was counted at least ten times. Antigen unknown. The data were taken from a study of T cells after yellow fever vaccination. In the study overall: Preparation of the low-cell-number fractions used SMART-Seq v4 Ultra Low Input. Study observations and caveats: Among primary-vaccination clones, most reappeared after the booster, at just under 98% for CD4 and under 90% for CD8. CD4 and CD8 compartments shared a small share of clonotypes.

A 5'RACE template-switching step, the method used to make TCR cDNA, added a universal primer site and UMIs. Each CDR3 protein gets one entry after TCRdb re-called the 5' RACE reads with MiXCR. In the table there are about 69,000 distinct CDR3 sequences, 5.9% of which are singletons. V lost 7 bases and J 4 bases, leaving 13 bases between the germline ends. Germline V lookup: CDR1 DFQATT, CDR2 SNEGSKA (reference sequence). CDR3 length: 12 amino acids. The TCR comes from a man aged 18 to 29 who received the YFV17D yellow fever vaccine. V and J are TRBV20-1 and TRBJ2-5; D call uncertain. The sequenced sample was CD4+ T cells sorted from PBMCs, obtained around 15 days after the first yellow fever vaccination. CDR3 loop: CSGSRAIETQYF. CDR3 nucleotides: TGCAGTGGGTCTAGGGCCATAGAGACCCAGTACTTC.